This T cell receptor beta chain was identified in a study of blood T cell repertoires in COVID-19. Sequencing was performed with immunoSEQ multiplex PCR; in TCRdb, only in-frame clones are kept and a portion is missing. The top ten hold about 5.2% of the sample, which has around 260,000 clones, roughly 86% seen once. Material for sequencing was peripheral blood. The receptor's source is a woman aged 60-75 years with COVID-19, enrolled during active disease.

The CDR3 loop reads CASSQIRGTGEAFF. The DNA of the CDR3 is TGTGCCAGCAGCCAAATCAGGGGGACCGGTGAAGCTTTCTTT. V gene TRBV14 combines with J gene TRBJ1-1; TRBD1 matches at 7 bases. With 2 bases clipped from V and 7 bases from J, the junction kept 7 bases outside the gene matches. This CDR3 has 14 amino acids. Germline values: CDR1 SGHDN, CDR2 FVKESK.